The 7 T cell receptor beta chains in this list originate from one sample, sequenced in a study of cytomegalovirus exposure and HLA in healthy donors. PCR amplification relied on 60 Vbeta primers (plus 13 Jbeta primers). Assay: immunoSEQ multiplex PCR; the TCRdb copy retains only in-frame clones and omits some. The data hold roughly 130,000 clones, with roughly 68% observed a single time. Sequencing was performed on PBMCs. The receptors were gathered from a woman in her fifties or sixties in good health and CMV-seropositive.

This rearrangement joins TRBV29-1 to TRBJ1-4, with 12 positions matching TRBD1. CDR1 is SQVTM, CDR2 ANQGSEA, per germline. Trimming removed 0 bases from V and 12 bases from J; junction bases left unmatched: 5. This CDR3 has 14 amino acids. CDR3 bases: TGCAGCGTTGAAGAGGGACAGGGGGCCGGCGAACTGTTTTTT. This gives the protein CSVEEGQGAGELFF.

CDR3 nucleotide sequence: TGTGCCGGGGCCAGTACCAACATTCAGTACTTC. Its translation: CAGASTNIQYF. The chain carries TRBV2 and TRBJ2-4, with a possible D match to TRBD1 (5 bases). Germline V gene lookup returns CDR1 SNHLY and CDR2 FYNNEI. V shed 11 bases and J shed 7 bases, with 12 bases lying between them. There are 11 residues in the CDR3.

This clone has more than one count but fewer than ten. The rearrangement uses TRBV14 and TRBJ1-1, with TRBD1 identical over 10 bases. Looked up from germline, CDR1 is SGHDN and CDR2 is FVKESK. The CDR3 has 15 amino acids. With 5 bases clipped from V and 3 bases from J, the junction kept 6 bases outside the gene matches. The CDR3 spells CASSSWDRGDTEAFF. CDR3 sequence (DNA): TGTGCCAGCAGCTCCTGGGACAGGGGCGACACTGAAGCTTTCTTT.

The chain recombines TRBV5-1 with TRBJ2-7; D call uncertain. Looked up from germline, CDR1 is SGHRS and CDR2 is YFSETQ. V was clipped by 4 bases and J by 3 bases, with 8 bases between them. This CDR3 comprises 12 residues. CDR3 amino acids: CASSLSSYEQYF. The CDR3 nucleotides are TGCGCCAGCAGCCTGAGTAGCTACGAGCAGTACTTC.

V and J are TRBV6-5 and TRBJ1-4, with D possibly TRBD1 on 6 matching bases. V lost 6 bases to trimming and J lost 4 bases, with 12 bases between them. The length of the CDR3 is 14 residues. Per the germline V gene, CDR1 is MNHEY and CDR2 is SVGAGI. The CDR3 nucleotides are TGTGCCAGCAGAGGACAGAGTCTTAATGAAAAACTGTTTTTT. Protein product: CASRGQSLNEKLFF.

For the CDR3, the DNA is TGCGCCAGCAGCCGAGACGAGGGAGGCGAAAAACTGTTTTTT. Protein product: CASSRDEGGEKLFF. The rearrangement links TRBV4-1 to TRBJ1-4; the D is unclear. Trimming stripped 4 bases from V and 8 bases from J, with 14 bases between. The CDR3 is made up of 14 amino acids. The germline V gene has CDR1 MGHRA and CDR2 YSYEKL.

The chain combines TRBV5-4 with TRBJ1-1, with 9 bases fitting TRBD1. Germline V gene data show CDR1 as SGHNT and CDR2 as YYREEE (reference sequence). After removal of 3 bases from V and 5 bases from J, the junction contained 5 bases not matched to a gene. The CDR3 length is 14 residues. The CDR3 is CASSSKQGATEAFF. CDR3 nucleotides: TGTGCCAGCAGCTCGAAACAGGGGGCAACTGAAGCTTTCTTT. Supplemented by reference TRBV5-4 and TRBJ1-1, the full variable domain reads ETGVTQSPTHLIKTRGQQVTLRCSSQSGHNTVSWYQQALGQGPQFIFQYYREEENGRGNFPPRFSGLQFPNYSSELNVNALELDDSALYLCASSSKQGATEAFFGQGTRLTVV.